The 16 T cell receptor beta chains below all came from one sample that was sequenced in a study of blood T cell repertoires in COVID-19. The protocol was immunoSEQ multiplex PCR, while the TCRdb copy is restricted to in-frame clones and leaves out a portion. Among about 250,000 clones, around four fifths were seen once, and the ten largest hold just over 8.5%. The sequenced sample was peripheral blood. The receptors shown here come from a man aged 35 to 55 with active or convalescent COVID-19.

This chain links TRBV28 with TRBJ2-3; 7 nucleotides agree with TRBD2. V trimming: 7 bases; J trimming: 3 bases; junction bases outside the gene matches: 7. This CDR3 is 14 amino acids long. Germline-derived CDR1 and CDR2 are MDHEN and SYDVKM. In DNA, the CDR3 is TGTGCCAGCACGGCGGGAGTAAGGACAGATACGCAGTATTTT. Protein: CASTAGVRTDTQYF.

This chain connects TRBV19 to TRBJ1-4; D is unclear. This CDR3 spans 18 amino acids. Trimming pared 0 bases from V and 0 bases from J, leaving 14 bases between. Per germline, CDR1 LNHDA and CDR2 SQIVND (reference sequence). CDR3 sequence (DNA): TGTGCCAGTAGTATAGATGGCCTCGGGGTCGCAACTAATGAAAAACTGTTTTTT. Translating gives CASSIDGLGVATNEKLFF.

J is TRBJ2-1 and V is TRBV5-1, with D tentatively TRBD2 (5 bases). The germline CDR1 and CDR2 sequences are SGHRS and YFSETQ. V was pared by 0 bases and J by 5 bases, with 12 bases between. CDR3 length: 15 amino acids. The CDR3 loop reads CASSLAPLRDNEQFF. Written as DNA, the CDR3 is TGCGCCAGCAGCTTGGCGCCCCTGCGGGACAATGAGCAGTTCTTC.

The chain has TRBV30 and TRBJ1-2; possibly TRBD1 for D (6 bases). The V end lost 4 bases, the J end lost 11 bases, and 17 bases lay between the germline ends. From germline, CDR1 is GTSNPN and CDR2 SVGIG (reference sequence). This CDR3 is 12 amino acids long. CDR3 sequence (DNA): TGTGCCTGGAAAAGGGGGACGGAGGTTTACACCTTC. The encoded protein is CAWKRGTEVYTF.

The V gene is TRBV18, the J gene TRBJ2-6; tentatively, D is TRBD1 (6 bases). There are 18 residues in the CDR3. V was shortened by 6 bases and J by 2 bases, with 20 bases between the two germline ends. Germline lookup yields CDR1 KGHSH and CDR2 LQKENI. The CDR3 loop is CASSLGYPGDAGANVLTF. DNA for the CDR3: TGTGCCAGCTCCCTCGGATACCCAGGGGATGCTGGGGCCAACGTCCTGACTTTC.

This rearrangement joins TRBV12-3 or TRBV12-4 to TRBJ2-1; possible D gene TRBD2, 6 bases. The CDR3 contains 12 residues. Trimming left V 8 bases short and J 7 bases short, with 12 bases between. The CDR3 DNA reads as TGTGCCAGCGGTGGAGGGGATAATGAGCAGTTCTTC. Amino acids: CASGGGDNEQFF.

This chain uses TRBV3-1 (or the pseudogene TRBV3-2) with TRBJ2-4; D not certain. Germline V gives CDR1 LGHDT, CDR2 YNNKEL (reference sequence). V shed 0 bases and J shed 1 base, with 10 bases lying between them. This CDR3 is 16 amino acids long. The CDR3 is CASSQEFLSAKNIQYF. The CDR3 DNA follows: TGTGCCAGCAGCCAAGAGTTTCTTAGCGCCAAAAACATTCAGTACTTC.

The CDR3 DNA reads TGTGCCAGCAGTGACTACAAAGGGACAGCCGCGAACACCGGGGAGCTGTTTTTT. Protein sequence: CASSDYKGTAANTGELFF. V gene TRBV6-1 combines with J gene TRBJ2-2, with TRBD1 matching over 7 bases. The CDR3 is 18 residues long. Per germline, CDR1 MNHNS and CDR2 SASEGT. After removal of 3 bases from V and 0 bases from J, the junction contained 10 bases not matched to a gene.

This clone was observed a handful of times. The V gene is TRBV5-4, the J gene TRBJ1-5; 7 bases agree with TRBD1. V was pared by 2 bases and J by 7 bases, with 6 bases of the junction left unmatched. This CDR3 is built from 14 residues. Germline V gene data show CDR1 as SGHNT and CDR2 as YYREEE (reference sequence). The CDR3 DNA follows: TGTGCCAGCAGCTTAGGGGGCGCAGGGCAGCCCCAGCATTTT. This gives the protein CASSLGGAGQPQHF.

The rearrangement joins TRBV5-4 to TRBJ2-7, with 9 bases lining up with TRBD2. This CDR3 is 15 amino acids long. In germline, CDR1 is SGHNT, CDR2 YYREEE (reference sequence). J gave up 4 bases and V 0 bases, and 5 bases lay outside the gene matches. CDR3: CASSLGRTSAYEQYF. CDR3 in DNA: TGTGCCAGCAGCTTGGGAAGGACTAGCGCGTACGAGCAGTACTTC.

The chain is built from TRBV2 and TRBJ2-7; D may be TRBD2 (5 bases). The CDR3 is 12 amino acids. Germline CDR1 is SNHLY and CDR2 is FYNNEI. The V end was cut by 11 bases, the J end by 4 bases, with 15 bases between. The CDR3 sequence is CAATKEGYEQYF. CDR3 nucleotides: TGTGCCGCTACTAAAGAGGGTTACGAGCAGTACTTC.

The chain recombines TRBV6-1 with TRBJ1-2; no definite D call. CDR3 length: 14 residues. Trimming took 0 bases from V and 5 from J, leaving 10 bases between them. From germline, CDR1 is MNHNS and CDR2 SASEGT. The CDR3 here is CASSEAAAAYGYTF. The CDR3 DNA sequence: TGTGCCAGCAGTGAAGCTGCGGCAGCTTATGGCTACACCTTC.

The rearrangement links TRBV7-9 to TRBJ2-2; D may be TRBD1 (5 bases). The CDR3 has 14 amino acids. The ends were cut back, 4 bases at V and 5 bases at J, with 11 bases in the middle. The germline V gene has CDR1 SEHNR and CDR2 FQNEAQ (reference sequence). CDR3 DNA: TGTGCCAGCAGCTCAACGCAGGGAACCGGGGAGCTGTTTTTT. Translation gives CASSSTQGTGELFF.

The chain uses TRBV21-1 and TRBJ1-4; the tabulated D call, TRBD1, remains unverified against the DNA. TRBV21-1 is assigned pseudogene status. CDR3 length equals 17 residues. CDR3 coding DNA: TGTGCCAGCAGAACCCGGGACAGATTTGGCACTAATGAAAAACTGTTTTTT. As protein: CASRTRDRFGTNEKLFF.

This sequence joins TRBV4-2 and TRBJ1-6; D may be TRBD1 (6 bases). The CDR3 sequence is 23 residues long. In germline, CDR1 is LGHNA, CDR2 YNFKEQ. The V end lost 0 bases, the J end lost 0 bases, and 27 bases lay between the germline ends. The DNA of the CDR3 is TGTGCCAGCAGCCAAGATTCAGCCATGTACGGCAGGGGCAAAAGCTCCTATAATTCACCCCTCCACTTT. Protein sequence: CASSQDSAMYGRGKSSYNSPLHF.

The sample holds a few counts of this clone. V and J are TRBV11-3 and TRBJ2-5, with TRBD1 identical over 9 bases. The CDR3 contains 16 residues. CDR1 SGHNT and CDR2 YENEEA come from the germline V gene. V shed 1 base and J 1 base; nucleotides not matched to a gene: 4. The CDR3 nucleotides are TGTGCCAGCAGCTTAGGGGACAGGGCCCGCCAAGAGACCCAGTACTTC. Encoded protein: CASSLGDRARQETQYF.